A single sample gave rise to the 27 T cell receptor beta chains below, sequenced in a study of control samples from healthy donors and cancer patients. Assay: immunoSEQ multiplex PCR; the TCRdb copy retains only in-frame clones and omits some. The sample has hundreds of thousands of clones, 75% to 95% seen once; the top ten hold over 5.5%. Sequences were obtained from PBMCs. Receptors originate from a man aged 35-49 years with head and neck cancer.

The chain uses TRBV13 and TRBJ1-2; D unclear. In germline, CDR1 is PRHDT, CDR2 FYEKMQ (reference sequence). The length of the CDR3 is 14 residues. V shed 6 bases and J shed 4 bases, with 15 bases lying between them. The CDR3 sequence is CASSWGGPGYGYTF. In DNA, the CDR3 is TGTGCCAGCAGTTGGGGTGGACCGGGCTATGGCTACACCTTC.

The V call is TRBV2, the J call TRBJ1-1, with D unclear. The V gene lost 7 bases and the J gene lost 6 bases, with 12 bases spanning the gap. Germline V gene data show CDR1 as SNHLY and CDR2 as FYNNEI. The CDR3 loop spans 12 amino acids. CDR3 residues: CASMADGAEAFF. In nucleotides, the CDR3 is TGTGCCAGCATGGCGGACGGGGCTGAAGCTTTCTTT.

The chain's CDR3 is CASSSGQGQWGEQYF. The CDR3 bases are TGTGCCAGCAGCTCGGGACAGGGCCAATGGGGAGAGCAGTACTTC. This chain uses TRBV5-4 with TRBJ2-7; 9 bases map to TRBD1. With V trimmed by 3 bases and J by 7 bases, 11 bases remained unmatched. CDR3 size: 15 residues. Germline V gene sequence: CDR1 SGHNT, CDR2 YYREEE (reference sequence).

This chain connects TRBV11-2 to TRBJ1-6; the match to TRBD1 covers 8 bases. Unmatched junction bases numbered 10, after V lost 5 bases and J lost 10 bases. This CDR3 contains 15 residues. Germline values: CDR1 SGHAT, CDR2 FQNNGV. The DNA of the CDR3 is TGTGCCAGCAGCCCACGGGACAGGAGAGGATCACCCCTCCACTTT. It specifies CASSPRDRRGSPLHF.

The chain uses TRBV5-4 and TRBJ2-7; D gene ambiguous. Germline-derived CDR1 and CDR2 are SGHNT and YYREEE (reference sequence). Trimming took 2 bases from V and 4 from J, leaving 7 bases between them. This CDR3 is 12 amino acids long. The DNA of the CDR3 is TGTGCCAGCAGCTTCGGACCTTACGAGCAGTACTTC. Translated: CASSFGPYEQYF.

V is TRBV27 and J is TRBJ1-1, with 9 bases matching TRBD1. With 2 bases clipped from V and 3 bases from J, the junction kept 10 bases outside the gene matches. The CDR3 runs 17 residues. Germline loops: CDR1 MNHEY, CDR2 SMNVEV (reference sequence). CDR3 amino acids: CASSLSVTDRGDTEAFF. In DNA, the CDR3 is TGTGCCAGCAGTTTAAGCGTCACGGACAGGGGAGACACTGAAGCTTTCTTT.

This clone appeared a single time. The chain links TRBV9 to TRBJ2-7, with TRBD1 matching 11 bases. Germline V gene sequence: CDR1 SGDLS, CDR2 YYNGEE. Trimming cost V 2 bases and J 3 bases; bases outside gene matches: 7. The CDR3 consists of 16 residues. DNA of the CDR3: TGTGCCAGCAGCGTTCTCGGACAGGGGGCGATCTACGAGCAGTACTTC. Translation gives CASSVLGQGAIYEQYF.

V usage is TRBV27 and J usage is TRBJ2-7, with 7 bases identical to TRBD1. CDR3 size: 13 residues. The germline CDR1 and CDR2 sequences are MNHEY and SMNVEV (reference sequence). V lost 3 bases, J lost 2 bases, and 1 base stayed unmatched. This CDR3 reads CASSFGTAYEQYF. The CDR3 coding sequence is TGTGCCAGCAGTTTCGGGACAGCCTACGAGCAGTACTTC.

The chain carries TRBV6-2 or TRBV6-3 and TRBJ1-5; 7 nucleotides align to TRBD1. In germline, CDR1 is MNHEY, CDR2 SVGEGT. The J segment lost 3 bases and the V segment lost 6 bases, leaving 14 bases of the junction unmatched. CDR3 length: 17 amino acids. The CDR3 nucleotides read TGTGCCAGCAGCCTCCCGGGACAGCTCATTCTCAATCAGCCCCAGCATTTT. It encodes CASSLPGQLILNQPQHF.

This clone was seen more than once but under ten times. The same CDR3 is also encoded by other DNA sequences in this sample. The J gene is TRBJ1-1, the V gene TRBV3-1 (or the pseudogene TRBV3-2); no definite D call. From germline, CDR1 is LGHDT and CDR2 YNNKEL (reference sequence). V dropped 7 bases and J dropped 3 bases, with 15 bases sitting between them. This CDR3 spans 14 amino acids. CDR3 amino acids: CASTPREAHTEAFF. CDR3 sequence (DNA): TGTGCCAGCACCCCGAGGGAGGCGCACACTGAAGCTTTCTTT.

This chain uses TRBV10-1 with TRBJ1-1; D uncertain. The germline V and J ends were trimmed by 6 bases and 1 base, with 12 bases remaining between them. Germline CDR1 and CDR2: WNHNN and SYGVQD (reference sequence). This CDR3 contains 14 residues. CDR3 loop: CASSAARGNTEAFF. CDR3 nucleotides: TGCGCCAGCAGCGCAGCTCGAGGGAACACTGAAGCTTTCTTT.

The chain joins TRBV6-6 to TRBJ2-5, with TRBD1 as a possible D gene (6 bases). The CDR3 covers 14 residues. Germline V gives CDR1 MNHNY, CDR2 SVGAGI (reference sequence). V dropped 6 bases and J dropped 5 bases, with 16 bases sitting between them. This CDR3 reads CASRETGGRETQYF. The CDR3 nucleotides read TGTGCCAGCAGGGAGACAGGTGGGCGGGAGACCCAGTACTTC.

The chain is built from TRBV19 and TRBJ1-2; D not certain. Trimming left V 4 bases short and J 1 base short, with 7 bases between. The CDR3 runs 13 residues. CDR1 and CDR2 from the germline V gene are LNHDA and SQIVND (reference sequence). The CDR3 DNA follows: TGTGCCAGTAGTAGTAAGGGTAACTATGGCTACACCTTC. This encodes CASSSKGNYGYTF.

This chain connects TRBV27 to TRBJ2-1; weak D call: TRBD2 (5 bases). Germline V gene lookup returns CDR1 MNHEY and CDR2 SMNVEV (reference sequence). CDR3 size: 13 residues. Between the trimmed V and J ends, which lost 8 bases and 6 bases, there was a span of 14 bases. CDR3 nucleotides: TGTGCCAGCCAGGCCTTCGGGGTCAATGAGCAGTTCTTC. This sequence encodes CASQAFGVNEQFF.

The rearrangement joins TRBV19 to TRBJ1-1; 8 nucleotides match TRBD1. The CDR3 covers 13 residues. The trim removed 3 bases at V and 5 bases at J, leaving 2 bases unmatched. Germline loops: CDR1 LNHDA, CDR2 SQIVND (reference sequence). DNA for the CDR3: TGTGCCAGTAGTATGGACAGGGTGACTGAAGCTTTCTTT. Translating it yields CASSMDRVTEAFF. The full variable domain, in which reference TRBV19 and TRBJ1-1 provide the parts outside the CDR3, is DGGITQSPKYLFRKEGQNVTLSCEQNLNHDAMYWYRQDPGQGLRLIYYSQIVNDFQKGDIAEGYSVSREKKESFPLTVTSAQKNPTAFYLCASSMDRVTEAFFGQGTRLTVV.

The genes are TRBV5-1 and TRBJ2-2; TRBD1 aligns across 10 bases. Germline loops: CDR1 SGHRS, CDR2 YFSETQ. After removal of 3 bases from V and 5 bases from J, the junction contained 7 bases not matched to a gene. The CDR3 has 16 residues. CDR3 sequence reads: CASSWTGTGATGELFF. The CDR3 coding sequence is TGCGCCAGCAGCTGGACCGGGACAGGGGCTACCGGGGAGCTGTTTTTT.

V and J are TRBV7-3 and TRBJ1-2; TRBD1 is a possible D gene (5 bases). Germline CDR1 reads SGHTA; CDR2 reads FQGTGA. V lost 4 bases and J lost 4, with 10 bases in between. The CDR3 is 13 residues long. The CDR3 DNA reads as TGTGCCAGCAGCTACGAGGGGACCTATGGCTACACCTTC. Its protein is CASSYEGTYGYTF.

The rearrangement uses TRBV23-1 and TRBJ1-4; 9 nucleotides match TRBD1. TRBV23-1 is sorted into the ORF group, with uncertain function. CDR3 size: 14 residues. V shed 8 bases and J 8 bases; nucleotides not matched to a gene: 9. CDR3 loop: CASGPGTGREKLFF. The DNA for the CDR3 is TGCGCCAGCGGCCCCGGGACAGGGCGGGAAAAACTGTTTTTT.

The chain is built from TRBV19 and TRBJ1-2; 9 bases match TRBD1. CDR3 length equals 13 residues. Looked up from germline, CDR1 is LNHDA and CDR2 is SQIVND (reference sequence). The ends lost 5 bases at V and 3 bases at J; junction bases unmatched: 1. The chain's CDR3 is CASSRQGDYGYTF. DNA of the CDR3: TGTGCCAGTAGTCGACAGGGGGACTATGGCTACACCTTC.

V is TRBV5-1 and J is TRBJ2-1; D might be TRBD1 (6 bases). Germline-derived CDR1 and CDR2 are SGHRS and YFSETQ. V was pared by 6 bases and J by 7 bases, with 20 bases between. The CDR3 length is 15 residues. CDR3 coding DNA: TGCGCCAGCAATCTGGGCGACCTAAGGGGGAATGAGCAGTTCTTC. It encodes CASNLGDLRGNEQFF.

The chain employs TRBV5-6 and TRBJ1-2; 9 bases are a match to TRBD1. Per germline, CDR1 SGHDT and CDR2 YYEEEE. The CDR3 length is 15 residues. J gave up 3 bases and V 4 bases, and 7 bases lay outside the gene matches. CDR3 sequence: CASSLGQGGYYGYTF. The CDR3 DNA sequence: TGTGCCAGCAGCCTGGGACAGGGTGGTTACTATGGCTACACCTTC. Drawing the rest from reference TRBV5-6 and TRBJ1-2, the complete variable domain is DAGVTQSPTHLIKTRGQQVTLRCSPKSGHDTVSWYQQALGQGPQFIFQYYEEEERQRGNFPDRFSGHQFPNYSSELNVNALLLGDSALYLCASSLGQGGYYGYTFGSGTRLTVV.

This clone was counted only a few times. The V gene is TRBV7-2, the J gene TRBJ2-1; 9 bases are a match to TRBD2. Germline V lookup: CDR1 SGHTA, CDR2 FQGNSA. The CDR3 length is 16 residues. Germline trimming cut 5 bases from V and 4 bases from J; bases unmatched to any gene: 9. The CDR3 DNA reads TGTGCCAGCAGCGTCGCCCGTAGCGGGGGATACAATGAGCAGTTCTTC. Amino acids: CASSVARSGGYNEQFF. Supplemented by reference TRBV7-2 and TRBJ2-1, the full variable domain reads GAGVSQSPSNKVTEKGKDVELRCDPISGHTALYWYRQSLGQGLEFLIYFQGNSAPDKSGLPSDRFSAERTGGSVSTLTIQRTQQEDSAVYLCASSVARSGGYNEQFFGPGTRLTVL.

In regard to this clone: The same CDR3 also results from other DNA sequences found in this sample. CDR3 region: CASSYSGTGGTGELFF. The CDR3 region has the DNA TGTGCCAGCAGTTACTCCGGGACAGGGGGCACCGGGGAGCTGTTTTTT. The V call is TRBV6-5, the J call TRBJ2-2; 11 bases match TRBD1. The CDR3 covers 16 residues. V lost 0 bases and J lost 4; bases outside the gene matches: 1. The germline V gene has CDR1 MNHEY and CDR2 SVGAGI.

CDR3 loop: CASSLGGSDQPQHF. CDR3 DNA: TGTGCCAGCAGTTTGGGGGGCTCTGACCAGCCCCAGCATTTT. V usage is TRBV28 and J usage is TRBJ1-5; maybe TRBD1 (6 bases). Germline CDR1 MDHEN, CDR2 SYDVKM. V dropped 3 bases and J dropped 7 bases, with 13 bases sitting between them. The CDR3 loop spans 14 amino acids. Based on the CDR3 plus reference TRBV28 and TRBJ1-5, the full variable domain is DVKVTQSSRYLVKRTGEKVFLECVQDMDHENMFWYRQDPGLGLRLIYFSYDVKMKEKGDIPEGYSVSREKKERFSLILESASTNQTSMYLCASSLGGSDQPQHFGDGTRLSIL.

The CDR3 DNA is TGTGCCAGCACTCCGGGGGCCTATAGCACAGATACGCAGTATTTT. This encodes CASTPGAYSTDTQYF. The chain carries TRBV28 and TRBJ2-3; D may correspond to TRBD1 or TRBD2 (6 bases each). Trimming stripped 7 bases from V and 0 bases from J, with 14 bases between. This CDR3 has 15 amino acids. Germline loops: CDR1 MDHEN, CDR2 SYDVKM.

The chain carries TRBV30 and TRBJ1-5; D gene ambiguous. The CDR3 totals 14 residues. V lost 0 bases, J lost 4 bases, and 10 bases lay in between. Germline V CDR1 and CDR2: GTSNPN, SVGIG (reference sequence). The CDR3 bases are TGTGCCTGGAGTGTAACCGAGGTTAATCAGCCCCAGCATTTT. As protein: CAWSVTEVNQPQHF.

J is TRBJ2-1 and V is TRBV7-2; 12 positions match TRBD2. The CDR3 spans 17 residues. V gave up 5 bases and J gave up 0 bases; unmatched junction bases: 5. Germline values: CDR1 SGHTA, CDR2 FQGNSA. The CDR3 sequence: CASSTLAGGYSYNEQFF. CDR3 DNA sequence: TGTGCCAGCAGCACTCTAGCGGGGGGGTACTCCTACAATGAGCAGTTCTTC.